The source of this T cell receptor (beta chain) is a study of T cell responses to AZD1222 COVID-19 vaccine. General study results and limits: The study reported that nearly half of spike-specific TCRs target unmutated variant regions. When two AZD1222 doses had been given, Spike-specific TCR breadth and depth rose. At 160-218 and 743-854, vaccine-associated CD4 TCRs were dominant, and they spanned spike.

Profiling relied on immunoSEQ multiplex PCR, and the TCRdb table lists in-frame clones only, not all of them. Found here are under 150,000 clones, 82% of them singletons; the top ten hold around 4.3%. Deletions cut 4 bases from V and 1 base from J, with 9 bases between. Germline V lookup: CDR1 MGHDK, CDR2 SYGVNS. This CDR3 is 14 amino acids long. As regards this clone: Antigen unknown.

The gene calls are TRBV25-1 and TRBJ2-3; tentatively, D is TRBD2 (5 bases). The source was peripheral blood, collected on day 0 of MenACWY control vaccination. The sequence derives from an adult in good health. CDR3 nucleotides: TGTGCCAGCAGTGGATACGGGGGCACAGATACGCAGTATTTT. This translates into CASSGYGGTDTQYF.